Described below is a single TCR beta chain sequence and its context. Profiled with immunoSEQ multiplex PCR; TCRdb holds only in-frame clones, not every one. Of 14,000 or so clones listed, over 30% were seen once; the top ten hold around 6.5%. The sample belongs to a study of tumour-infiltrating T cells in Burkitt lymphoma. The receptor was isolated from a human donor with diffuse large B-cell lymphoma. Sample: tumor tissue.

CDR3 bases: TGTGCCAGCAGCAGTTCGTACGACCAAGAGACCCAGTACTTC. Translated: CASSSSYDQETQYF. The genes are TRBV13 and TRBJ2-5; D remains ambiguous. With 5 bases removed from V and 0 bases from J, the gap between germline ends came to 10 bases. Germline V lookup: CDR1 PRHDT, CDR2 FYEKMQ (reference sequence). This CDR3 has 14 amino acids.